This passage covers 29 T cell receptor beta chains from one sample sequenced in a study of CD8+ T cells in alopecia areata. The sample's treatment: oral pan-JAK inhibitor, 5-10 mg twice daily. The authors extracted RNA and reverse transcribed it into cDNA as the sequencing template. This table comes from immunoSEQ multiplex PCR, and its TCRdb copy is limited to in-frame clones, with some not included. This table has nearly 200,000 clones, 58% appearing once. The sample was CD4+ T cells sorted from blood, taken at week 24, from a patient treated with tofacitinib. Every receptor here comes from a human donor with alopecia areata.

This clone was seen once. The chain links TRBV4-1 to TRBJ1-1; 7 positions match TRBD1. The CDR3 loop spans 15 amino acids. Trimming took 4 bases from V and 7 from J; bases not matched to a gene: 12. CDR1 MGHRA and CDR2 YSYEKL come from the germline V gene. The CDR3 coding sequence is TGCGCCAGCAGCCCAGCCCGGGACAGAGTCGTTGAAGCTTTCTTT. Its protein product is CASSPARDRVVEAFF.

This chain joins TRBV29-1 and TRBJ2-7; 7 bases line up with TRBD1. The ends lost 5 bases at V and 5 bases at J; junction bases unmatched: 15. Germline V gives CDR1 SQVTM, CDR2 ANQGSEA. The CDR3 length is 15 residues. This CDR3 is CSVLPTTGNLDEQYF. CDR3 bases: TGCAGCGTTCTACCTACGACAGGGAACCTCGACGAGCAGTACTTC.

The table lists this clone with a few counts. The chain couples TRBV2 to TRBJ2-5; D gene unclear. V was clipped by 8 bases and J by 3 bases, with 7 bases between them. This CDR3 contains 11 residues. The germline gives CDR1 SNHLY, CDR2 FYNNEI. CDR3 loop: CASSLKETQYF. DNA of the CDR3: TGTGCCAGCTCATTGAAAGAGACCCAGTACTTC.

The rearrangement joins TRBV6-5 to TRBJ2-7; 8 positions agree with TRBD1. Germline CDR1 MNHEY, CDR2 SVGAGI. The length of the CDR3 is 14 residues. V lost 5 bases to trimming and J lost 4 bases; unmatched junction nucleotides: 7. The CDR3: CASSRRQGRYEQYF. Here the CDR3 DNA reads TGTGCCAGCAGTCGTAGACAGGGGAGATACGAGCAGTACTTC.

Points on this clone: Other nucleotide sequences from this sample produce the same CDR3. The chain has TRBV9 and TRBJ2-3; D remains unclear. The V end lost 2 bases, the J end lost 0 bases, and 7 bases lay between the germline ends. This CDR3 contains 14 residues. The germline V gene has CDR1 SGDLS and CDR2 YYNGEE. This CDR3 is CASSVLSSTDTQYF. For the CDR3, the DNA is TGTGCCAGCAGCGTCCTCTCTAGCACAGATACGCAGTATTTT.

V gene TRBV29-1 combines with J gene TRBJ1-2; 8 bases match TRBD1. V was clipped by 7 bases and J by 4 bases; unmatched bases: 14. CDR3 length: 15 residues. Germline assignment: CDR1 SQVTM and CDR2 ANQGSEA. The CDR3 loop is CSATEDHRGSYGYTF. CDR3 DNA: TGCAGCGCCACCGAAGACCACAGGGGGAGCTATGGCTACACCTTC. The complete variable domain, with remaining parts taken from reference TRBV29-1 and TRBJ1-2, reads SAVISQKPSRDICQRGTSLTIQCQVDSQVTMMFWYRQQPGQSLTLIATANQGSEATYESGFVIDKFPISRPNLTFSTLTVSNMSPEDSSIYLCSATEDHRGSYGYTFGSGTRLTVV.

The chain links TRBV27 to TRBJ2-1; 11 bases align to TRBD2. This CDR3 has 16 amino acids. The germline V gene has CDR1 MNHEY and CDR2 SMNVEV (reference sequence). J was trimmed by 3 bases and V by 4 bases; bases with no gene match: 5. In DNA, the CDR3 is TGTGCCAGCAGTTCCCGACTAGCGGGGCTCTACAATGAGCAGTTCTTC. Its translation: CASSSRLAGLYNEQFF.

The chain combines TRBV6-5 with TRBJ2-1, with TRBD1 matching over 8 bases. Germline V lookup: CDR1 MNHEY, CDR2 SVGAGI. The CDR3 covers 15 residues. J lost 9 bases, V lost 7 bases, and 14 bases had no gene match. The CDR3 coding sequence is TGTGCCAGCAAGTTGTTCGGGCAGGGGGCTGGTGAGCAGTTCTTC. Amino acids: CASKLFGQGAGEQFF.

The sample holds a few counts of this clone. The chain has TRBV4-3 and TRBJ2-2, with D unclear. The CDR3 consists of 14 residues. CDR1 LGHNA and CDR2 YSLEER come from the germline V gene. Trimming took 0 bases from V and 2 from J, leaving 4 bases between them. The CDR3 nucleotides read TGCGCCAGCAGCCAAGATCATAACACCGGGGAGCTGTTTTTT. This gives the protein CASSQDHNTGELFF.

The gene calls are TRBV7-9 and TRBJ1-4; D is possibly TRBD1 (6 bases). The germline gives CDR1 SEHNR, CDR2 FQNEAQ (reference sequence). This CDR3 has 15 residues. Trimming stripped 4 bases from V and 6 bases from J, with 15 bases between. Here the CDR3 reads CASSSNRDLDEKLFF. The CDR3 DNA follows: TGTGCCAGCAGCTCTAACAGGGATCTGGATGAAAAACTGTTTTTT.

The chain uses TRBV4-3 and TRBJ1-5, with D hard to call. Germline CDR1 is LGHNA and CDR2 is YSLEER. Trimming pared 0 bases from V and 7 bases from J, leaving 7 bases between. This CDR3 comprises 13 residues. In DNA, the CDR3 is TGCGCCAGCAGCCAAGAAGTAAGACAGCCCCAGCATTTT. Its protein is CASSQEVRQPQHF.

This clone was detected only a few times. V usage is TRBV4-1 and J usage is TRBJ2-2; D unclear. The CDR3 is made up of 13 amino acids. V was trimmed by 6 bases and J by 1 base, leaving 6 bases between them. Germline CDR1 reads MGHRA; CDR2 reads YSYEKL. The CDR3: CASRPRNTGELFF. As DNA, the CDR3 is TGCGCCAGCAGACCACGGAACACCGGGGAGCTGTTTTTT.

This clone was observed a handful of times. CDR3: CASSPGLGFYEQYF. CDR3 in DNA: TGCGCCAGCAGCCCGGGACTGGGATTCTACGAGCAGTACTTC. The V call is TRBV5-1, the J call TRBJ2-7, with D tentatively TRBD2 (6 bases). The germline V gene encodes CDR1 SGHRS and CDR2 YFSETQ. The CDR3 runs 14 residues. Trimming left V 4 bases short and J 3 bases short, with 14 bases between.

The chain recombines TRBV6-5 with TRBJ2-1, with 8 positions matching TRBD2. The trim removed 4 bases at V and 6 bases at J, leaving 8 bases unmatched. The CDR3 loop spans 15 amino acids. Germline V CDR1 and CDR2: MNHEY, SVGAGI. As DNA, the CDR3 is TGTGCCAGCAGTTTACGGGAGGGCGGTAGCAATGAGCAGTTCTTC. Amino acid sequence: CASSLREGGSNEQFF.

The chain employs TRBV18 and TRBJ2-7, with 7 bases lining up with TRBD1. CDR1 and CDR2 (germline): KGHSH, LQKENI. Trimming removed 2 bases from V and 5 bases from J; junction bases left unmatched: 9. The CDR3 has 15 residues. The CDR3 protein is CASSPTQGSIHEQYF. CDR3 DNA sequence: TGTGCCAGCTCACCAACACAGGGGTCTATCCACGAGCAGTACTTC. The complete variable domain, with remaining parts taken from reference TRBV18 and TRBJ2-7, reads NAGVMQNPRHLVRRRGQEARLRCSPMKGHSHVYWYRQLPEEGLKFMVYLQKENIIDESGMPKERFSAEFPKEGPSILRIQQVVRGDSAAYFCASSPTQGSIHEQYFGPGTRLTVT.

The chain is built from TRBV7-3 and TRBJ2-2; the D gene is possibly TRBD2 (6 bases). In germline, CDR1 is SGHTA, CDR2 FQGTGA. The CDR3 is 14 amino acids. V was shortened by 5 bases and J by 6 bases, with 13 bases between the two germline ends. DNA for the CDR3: TGTGCCAGCAGCCGGGACTCGCTCTCCGGGGAGCTGTTTTTT. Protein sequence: CASSRDSLSGELFF.

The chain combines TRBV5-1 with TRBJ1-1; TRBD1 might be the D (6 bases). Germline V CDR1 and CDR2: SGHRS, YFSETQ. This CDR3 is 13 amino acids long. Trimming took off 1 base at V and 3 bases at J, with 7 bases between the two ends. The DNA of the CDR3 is TGCGCCAGCAGCTTGTCAGGGGACACTGAAGCTTTCTTT. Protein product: CASSLSGDTEAFF. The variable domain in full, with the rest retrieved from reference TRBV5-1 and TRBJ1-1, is KAGVTQTPRYLIKTRGQQVTLSCSPISGHRSVSWYQQTPGQGLQFLFEYFSETQRNKGNFPGRFSGRQFSNSRSEMNVSTLELGDSALYLCASSLSGDTEAFFGQGTRLTVV.

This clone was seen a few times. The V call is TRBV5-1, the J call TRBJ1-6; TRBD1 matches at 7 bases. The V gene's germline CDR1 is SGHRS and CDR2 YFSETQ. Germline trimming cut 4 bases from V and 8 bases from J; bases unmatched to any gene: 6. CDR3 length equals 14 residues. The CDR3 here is CASSNQGGDSPLHF. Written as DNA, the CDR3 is TGCGCCAGCAGCAACCAGGGGGGTGATTCACCCCTCCACTTT. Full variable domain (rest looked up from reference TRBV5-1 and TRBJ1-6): KAGVTQTPRYLIKTRGQQVTLSCSPISGHRSVSWYQQTPGQGLQFLFEYFSETQRNKGNFPGRFSGRQFSNSRSEMNVSTLELGDSALYLCASSNQGGDSPLHFGNGTRLTVT.

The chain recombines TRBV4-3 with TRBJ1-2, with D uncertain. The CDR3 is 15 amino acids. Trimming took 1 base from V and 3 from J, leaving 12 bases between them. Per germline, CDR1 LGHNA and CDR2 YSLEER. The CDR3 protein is CASSQALGLHYGYTF. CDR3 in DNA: TGCGCCAGCAGCCAAGCTCTAGGTCTTCACTATGGCTACACCTTC.

The CDR3: CSVALRWTAQETQYF. The CDR3, as DNA: TGCAGCGTGGCCCTAAGATGGACAGCACAAGAGACCCAGTACTTC. The rearrangement links TRBV29-1 to TRBJ2-5; D might be TRBD1 (6 bases). The V end lost 6 bases, the J end lost 2 bases, and 19 bases lay between the germline ends. Per germline, CDR1 SQVTM and CDR2 ANQGSEA. The CDR3 sequence is 15 residues long.

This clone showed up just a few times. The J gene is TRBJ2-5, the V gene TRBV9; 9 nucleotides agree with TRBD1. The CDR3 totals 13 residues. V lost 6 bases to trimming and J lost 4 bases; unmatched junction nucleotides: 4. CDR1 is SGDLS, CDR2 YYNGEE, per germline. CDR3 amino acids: CASNRGRGETQYF. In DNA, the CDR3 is TGTGCCAGCAACAGGGGGCGGGGAGAGACCCAGTACTTC.

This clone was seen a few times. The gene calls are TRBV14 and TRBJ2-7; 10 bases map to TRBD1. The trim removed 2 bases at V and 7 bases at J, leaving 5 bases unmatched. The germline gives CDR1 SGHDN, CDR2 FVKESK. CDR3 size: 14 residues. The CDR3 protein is CASSQRQGAREQYF. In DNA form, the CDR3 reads TGTGCCAGCAGCCAACGACAGGGGGCTCGTGAGCAGTACTTC.

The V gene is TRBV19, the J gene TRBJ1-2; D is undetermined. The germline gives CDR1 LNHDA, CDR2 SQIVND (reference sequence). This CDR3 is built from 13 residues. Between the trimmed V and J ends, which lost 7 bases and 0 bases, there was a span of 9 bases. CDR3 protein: CASKNTANYGYTF. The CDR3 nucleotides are TGTGCCAGTAAGAATACCGCTAACTATGGCTACACCTTC.

CDR3 sequence (DNA): TGTGCCAGCAGTCGACCAAGCGGGGGGGCCCCCAATGAGCAGTTCTTC. It yields the protein CASSRPSGGAPNEQFF. The chain carries TRBV27 and TRBJ2-1; TRBD2 matches 10 bases. V lost 5 bases, J lost 6 bases, and 10 bases stayed unmatched. Per germline, CDR1 MNHEY and CDR2 SMNVEV (reference sequence). This CDR3 has 16 amino acids.

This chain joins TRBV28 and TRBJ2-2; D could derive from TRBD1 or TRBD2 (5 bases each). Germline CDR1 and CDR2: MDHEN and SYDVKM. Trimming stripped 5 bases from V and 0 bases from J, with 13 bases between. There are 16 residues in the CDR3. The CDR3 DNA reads TGTGCCAGCAGTCCCCGGGGCACTACGAACACCGGGGAGCTGTTTTTT. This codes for CASSPRGTTNTGELFF.

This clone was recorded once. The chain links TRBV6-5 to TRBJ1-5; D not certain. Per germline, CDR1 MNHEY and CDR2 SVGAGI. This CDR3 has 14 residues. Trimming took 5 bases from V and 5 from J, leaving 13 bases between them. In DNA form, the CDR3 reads TGTGCCAGCAGTCGGGCCCGGGAGCATCAGCCCCAGCATTTT. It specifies CASSRAREHQPQHF.

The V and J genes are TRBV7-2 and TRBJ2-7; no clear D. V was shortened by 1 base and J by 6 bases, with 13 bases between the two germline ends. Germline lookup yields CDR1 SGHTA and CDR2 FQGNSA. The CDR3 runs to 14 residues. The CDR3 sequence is CASSLGVSPSEQYF. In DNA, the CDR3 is TGTGCCAGCAGCTTAGGCGTCTCCCCCTCCGAGCAGTACTTC.

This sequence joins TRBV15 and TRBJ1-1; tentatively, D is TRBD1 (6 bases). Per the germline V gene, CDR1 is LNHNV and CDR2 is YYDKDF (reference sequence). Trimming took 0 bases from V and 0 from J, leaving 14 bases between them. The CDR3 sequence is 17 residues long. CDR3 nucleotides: TGTGCCACCAGCAGAGATAGGGGGGTAGGGATGAACACTGAAGCTTTCTTT. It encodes CATSRDRGVGMNTEAFF.

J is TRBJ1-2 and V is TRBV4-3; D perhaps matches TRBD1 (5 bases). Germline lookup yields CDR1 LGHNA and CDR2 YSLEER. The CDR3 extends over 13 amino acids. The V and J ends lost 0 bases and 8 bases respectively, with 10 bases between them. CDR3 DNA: TGCGCCAGCAGCCAAGATCAGGGTTCGGGCTACACCTTC. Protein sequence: CASSQDQGSGYTF.